The subject of this entry is one TCR beta chain. Its target antigen remains unknown. Base qualities are not provided; no much larger clone lies one nucleotide away. The data stem from a study of blood T cell repertoires in COVID-19 (TCRdb year 2020). For the wider study: Samples covering the acute and convalescent phases of COVID-19 were provided by collaborators in the United States, Italy and Spain. The prospective study material was composed of cDNA or gDNA derived from T cells, B-cell-depleted T cells, or PBMCs. Deeply sampled blood TCRbeta repertoires from subjects exposed to, actively infected with, or recovered from COVID-19 were included in the dataset. The repertoires were made available in a free public database intended to serve as a resource for research on the immune response to SARS-CoV-2. Samples were obtained from the ongoing ImmuneRACE study (first 160 participants) and from about 1,300 subjects provided by 6 global collaborators. Nearly every sample came with metadata listing a de-identified subject ID, COVID-19 status, age in years and sex. Where available, HLA class I and class II types were obtained from metadata supplied by the sample provider rather than from assay-based typing. Summary of the overall study and its limitations: The quantity of clinical and demographic metadata differed by source and by participant and was supplied without curation.

The germline V gene sets CDR1 to SGDLS and CDR2 to YYNGEE. Trimming removed 0 bases from V and 3 bases from J; the gene matches leave 5 bases unexplained. The CDR3 runs 16 residues from the cysteine to the phenylalanine. The read is trimmed to its CDR3 DNA, 48 bases read in frame from base 1. One collaborating source in Seattle enrolled patients while the patients were actively infected and followed the patients over time throughout the course of disease. Each collaborating institution followed its own protocols to collect whole blood in K2EDTA tubes. For TCRbeta analysis, collaborators shipped samples as frozen whole blood, isolated PBMCs, or DNA extracted from either of those sample types. TCRbeta CDR3 regions were amplified from genomic DNA using the immunoSEQ Assay, a bias-controlled multiplex PCR. In the source study's methods: The number of nucleated cells in each sample was estimated by amplification of reference gene primers within the assay. To quantify the absolute abundance of each unique TCRbeta CDR3 rearrangement, sequence reads were collapsed and filtered. Productive Simpson clonality was computed per sample as the square root of Simpson's diversity index over productive rearrangements. This immuneACCESS table, as held by TCRdb, lists in-frame sequences with V and J called but not all clones. Of the missing ones, under half trace to an unresolved V gene in checked studies; the others have no known cause. The V and J calls and the clone size are those of that table, but D and trimming were determined from the DNA. For this sample there are 250,000 or so clones; approximately 86% appear just once. The ten largest clones add up to roughly 5% of the sample.

The clonotype originates from a woman between 55 and 75 years old with COVID-19, enrolled during active disease. The sequenced sample consisted of peripheral blood. The sequence links TRBV9 to TRBJ2-1; 8 central bases correspond to TRBD2. For the CDR3, the sequence is CASSVAPGGGYNEQFF. The DNA sequence reads TGTGCCAGCAGCGTAGCCCCCGGGGGGGGCTACAATGAGCAGTTCTTC. When the CDR3 is completed using the reference TRBV9 and TRBJ2-1 genes on either side, the full variable domain is DSGVTQTPKHLITATGQRVTLRCSPRSGDLSVYWYQQSLDQGLQFLIQYYNGEERAKGNILERFSAQQFPDLHSELNLSSLELGDSALYFCASSVAPGGGYNEQFFGPGTRLTVL.